This T cell receptor (beta chain) emerged from a study of T cell repertoires in cytomegalovirus infection. Regarding the study as a whole: Clonotype analysis showed dominance of the ex vivo response by HLA-C-restricted CMV-specific TCR beta clonotypes.

TCRdb independently ran MiXCR on the reads; one entry per CDR3 protein. The sample gives about 830,000 distinct CDR3 sequences, about 31% of which show up once; 12% is in the top ten. The germline V and J ends were trimmed by 5 bases and 0 bases, with 7 bases remaining between them. The germline CDR1 and CDR2 sequences are MNHEY and SMNVEV (reference sequence). The CDR3 has 13 residues. With regard to this clonotype: Antigen: not known.

The chain couples TRBV27 to TRBJ2-5; D remains ambiguous. This sample comprised cultured CD8+ T cells from PBMCs, obtained from culture after CMV antigen stimulation. The clonotype was recovered from a human donor in good health (CMV status not recorded). Some clones in this sample may be carry-over from other donors' samples. In DNA form, the CDR3 reads TGTGCCAGCAGTCCGAAGTACCAAGAGACCCAGTACTTC. Protein product: CASSPKYQETQYF.